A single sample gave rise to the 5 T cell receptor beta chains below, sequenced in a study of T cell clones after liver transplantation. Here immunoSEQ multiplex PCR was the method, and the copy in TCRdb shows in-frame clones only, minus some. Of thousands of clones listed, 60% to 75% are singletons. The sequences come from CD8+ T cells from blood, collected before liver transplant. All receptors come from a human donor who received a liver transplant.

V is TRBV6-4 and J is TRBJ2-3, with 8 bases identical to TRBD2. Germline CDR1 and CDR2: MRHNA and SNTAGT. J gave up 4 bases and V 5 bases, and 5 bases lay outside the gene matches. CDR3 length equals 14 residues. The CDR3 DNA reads TGTGCCAGCAGTCAGAGCGGGGGAGCAGATACGCAGTATTTT. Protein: CASSQSGGADTQYF.

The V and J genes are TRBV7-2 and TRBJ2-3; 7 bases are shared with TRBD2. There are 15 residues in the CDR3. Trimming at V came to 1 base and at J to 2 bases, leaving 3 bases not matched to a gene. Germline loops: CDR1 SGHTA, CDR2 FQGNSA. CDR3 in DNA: TGTGCCAGCAGCTTAGTTGGGGGGGACACAGATACGCAGTATTTT. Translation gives CASSLVGGDTDTQYF.

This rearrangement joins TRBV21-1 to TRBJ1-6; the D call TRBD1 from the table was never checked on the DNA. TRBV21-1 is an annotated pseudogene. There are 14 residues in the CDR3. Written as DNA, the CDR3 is TGTGCCAGCAGCTTCCGACAGCATAATTCACCCCTCCACTTT. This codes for CASSFRQHNSPLHF.

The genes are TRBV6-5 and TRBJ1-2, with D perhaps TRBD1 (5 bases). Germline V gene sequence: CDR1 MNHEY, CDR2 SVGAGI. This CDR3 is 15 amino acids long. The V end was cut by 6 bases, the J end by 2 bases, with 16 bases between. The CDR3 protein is CASSETGGANYGYTF. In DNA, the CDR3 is TGTGCCAGCAGCGAGACGGGCGGGGCAAACTATGGCTACACCTTC.

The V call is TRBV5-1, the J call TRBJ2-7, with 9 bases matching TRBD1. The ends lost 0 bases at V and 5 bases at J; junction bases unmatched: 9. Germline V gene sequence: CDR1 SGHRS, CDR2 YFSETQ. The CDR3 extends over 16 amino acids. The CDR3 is CASSLVFGQGNDEQYF. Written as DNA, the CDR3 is TGCGCCAGCAGCTTGGTGTTCGGACAGGGGAACGACGAGCAGTACTTC.